A selection of T cell receptor beta chains follows, all from one sample in a study of identical twins. TCRdb reanalysed the 5' RACE reads using MiXCR and keeps one entry per CDR3 protein. The sample includes 420,000 or so distinct CDR3 sequences, about 18% seen only once; the top ten take approximately 12%. What was sequenced was naive T cells sorted from blood. The receptors stem from a man between 50 and 59 years old in good health. The CDR3 runs from the conserved cysteine through the conserved F or W. A D gene is named only where the DNA matches it firmly. Size is stated for part of the rows, as once, few or many counts, or as a class when the clone is expanded.

J gene: TRBJ2-1; V gene: TRBV6-2/TRBV6-3; D gene: -; clone size: -; CDR3 protein: CASSPVKYNEQFF; CDR3 DNA: TGTGCCAGCAGTCCCGTTAAGTACAATGAGCAGTTCTTC
J gene: TRBJ2-1; V gene: TRBV6-1; D gene: TRBD2; clone size: few; CDR3 protein: CASGTSGRWDEQFF; CDR3 DNA: TGTGCCAGCGGGACTAGCGGGAGGTGGGATGAGCAGTTCTTC
J gene: TRBJ2-1; V gene: TRBV20-1; D gene: TRBD2; clone size: few; CDR3 protein: CSARVAGVGNEQFF; CDR3 DNA: TGCAGTGCTAGAGTCGCGGGAGTAGGCAATGAGCAGTTCTTC
J gene: TRBJ1-2; V gene: TRBV5-5; D gene: -; clone size: -; CDR3 protein: CASSLGDFNYGYTF; CDR3 DNA: TGTGCCAGCAGCTTGGGGGATTTTAACTATGGCTACACCTTC
J gene: TRBJ2-7; V gene: TRBV20-1; D gene: -; clone size: few; CDR3 protein: CSAPSLHTYEQYF; CDR3 DNA: TGCAGTGCTCCATCCCTCCATACCTACGAGCAGTACTTC
J gene: TRBJ1-2; V gene: TRBV5-1; D gene: TRBD1; clone size: many; CDR3 protein: CASSLSLTGGNYGYTF; CDR3 DNA: TGCGCCAGCAGCTTGTCTTTGACAGGGGGAAACTATGGCTACACCTTC
J gene: TRBJ2-5; V gene: TRBV27; D gene: -; clone size: -; CDR3 protein: CASSSTGRQTQYF; CDR3 DNA: TGTGCCAGCAGTTCGACAGGCCGACAGACCCAGTACTTC
J gene: TRBJ2-7; V gene: TRBV12-3/TRBV12-4; D gene: -; clone size: -; CDR3 protein: CASSLSDLYEQYF; CDR3 DNA: TGTGCCAGCAGTTTATCGGACCTCTACGAGCAGTACTTC
J gene: TRBJ2-1; V gene: TRBV20-1; D gene: TRBD2; clone size: few; CDR3 protein: CSASTGGPFYEQFF; CDR3 DNA: TGCAGTGCTAGCACGGGAGGGCCCTTCTATGAGCAGTTCTTC
J gene: TRBJ2-7; V gene: TRBV29-1; D gene: -; clone size: many; CDR3 protein: CSVEGRDFGTYEQYF; CDR3 DNA: TGCAGCGTTGAAGGCCGGGACTTTGGGACCTACGAGCAGTACTTC
J gene: TRBJ1-1; V gene: TRBV20-1; D gene: TRBD1; clone size: -; CDR3 protein: CSARDSSGQGGRYTEAFF; CDR3 DNA: TGCAGTGCTAGAGATTCATCAGGACAGGGGGGTCGGTACACTGAAGCTTTCTTT
J gene: TRBJ1-1; V gene: TRBV10-3; D gene: TRBD1; clone size: -; CDR3 protein: CAISRPGQPVEAFF; CDR3 DNA: TGTGCCATCAGTAGACCGGGACAGCCCGTTGAAGCTTTCTTT
J gene: TRBJ2-4; V gene: TRBV6-5; D gene: -; clone size: few; CDR3 protein: CASSYLVARGNIQYF; CDR3 DNA: TGTGCCAGCAGTTACTTGGTGGCGCGGGGAAACATTCAGTACTTC
J gene: TRBJ2-3; V gene: TRBV3-1; D gene: TRBD2; clone size: few; CDR3 protein: CASSRLAGGLTDTQYF; CDR3 DNA: TGTGCCAGCAGCAGACTAGCGGGAGGGCTAACAGATACGCAGTATTTT
J gene: TRBJ1-1; V gene: TRBV5-1; D gene: -; clone size: -; CDR3 protein: CASSLDPGAVNTEAFF; CDR3 DNA: TGCGCCAGCAGCTTGGATCCGGGAGCCGTGAACACTGAAGCTTTCTTT
J gene: TRBJ2-1; V gene: TRBV19; D gene: TRBD2; clone size: few; CDR3 protein: CASSPRLAEQFF; CDR3 DNA: TGTGCCAGTAGTCCGAGACTAGCGGAGCAGTTCTTC
J gene: TRBJ2-2; V gene: TRBV20-1; D gene: -; clone size: -; CDR3 protein: CSARLAGTGELFF; CDR3 DNA: TGCAGTGCTAGGTTAGCCGGCACCGGGGAGCTGTTTTTT
J gene: TRBJ1-2; V gene: TRBV7-3; D gene: -; clone size: few; CDR3 protein: CASSLMAGDIYGYTF; CDR3 DNA: TGTGCCAGCAGCTTAATGGCAGGTGATATCTATGGCTACACCTTC
J gene: TRBJ2-1; V gene: TRBV20-1; D gene: -; clone size: many; CDR3 protein: CSAEGGLLVPYEQFF; CDR3 DNA: TGCAGTGCCGAGGGAGGACTTCTAGTTCCCTATGAGCAGTTCTTC
J gene: TRBJ1-2; V gene: TRBV28; D gene: -; clone size: -; CDR3 protein: CASNSGAGGQSNYGYTF; CDR3 DNA: TGTGCCAGCAATTCCGGCGCCGGGGGCCAATCTAACTATGGCTACACCTTC
J gene: TRBJ1-5; V gene: TRBV6-5; D gene: -; clone size: once; CDR3 protein: CASSYLGPGYQPQHF; CDR3 DNA: TGTGCCAGCAGTTACCTGGGGCCCGGGTATCAGCCCCAGCATTTT
J gene: TRBJ2-1; V gene: TRBV12-3/TRBV12-4; D gene: -; clone size: -; CDR3 protein: CASSPKRYLSEQFF; CDR3 DNA: TGTGCCAGCTCCCCTAAGCGGTACCTAAGCGAGCAGTTCTTC
J gene: TRBJ2-5; V gene: TRBV12-3/TRBV12-4; D gene: TRBD1; clone size: few; CDR3 protein: CASSYRDRGPQETQYF; CDR3 DNA: TGTGCCAGCAGTTATAGGGACAGGGGGCCCCAAGAGACCCAGTACTTC
J gene: TRBJ2-2; V gene: TRBV5-1; D gene: -; clone size: -; CDR3 protein: CASSLGAANTGELFF; CDR3 DNA: TGCGCCAGCAGCTTGGGGGCGGCGAACACCGGGGAGCTGTTTTTT
J gene: TRBJ2-1; V gene: TRBV20-1; D gene: -; clone size: -; CDR3 protein: CSARESRGSYNVQFF; CDR3 DNA: TGCAGTGCTAGAGAATCCAGGGGTTCCTACAATGTGCAGTTCTTC
J gene: TRBJ2-3; V gene: TRBV29-1; D gene: TRBD2; clone size: few; CDR3 protein: CSCPRGAGGRTDTQYF; CDR3 DNA: TGCAGTTGTCCCCGTGGAGCGGGAGGCAGGACAGATACGCAGTATTTT
J gene: TRBJ2-7; V gene: TRBV20-1; D gene: -; clone size: -; CDR3 protein: CSAREFYEQYF; CDR3 DNA: TGCAGTGCTAGAGAATTCTACGAGCAGTACTTC
J gene: TRBJ1-3; V gene: TRBV5-1; D gene: -; clone size: few; CDR3 protein: CASSLDRFSGNTIYF; CDR3 DNA: TGCGCCAGCAGTTTGGACCGCTTCTCTGGAAACACCATATATTTT
J gene: TRBJ2-4; V gene: TRBV29-1; D gene: TRBD1; clone size: -; CDR3 protein: CSVGDRGNIQYF; CDR3 DNA: TGCAGCGTTGGGGACAGGGGAAACATTCAGTACTTC
J gene: TRBJ2-5; V gene: TRBV6-2/TRBV6-3; D gene: -; clone size: many; CDR3 protein: CASSYYQTQYF; CDR3 DNA: TGTGCCAGCAGTTATTACCAGACCCAGTACTTC
J gene: TRBJ2-2; V gene: TRBV10-3; D gene: TRBD2; clone size: -; CDR3 protein: CAISGQAGGPRGTGELFF; CDR3 DNA: TGTGCCATCAGTGGGCAAGCGGGAGGGCCAAGGGGTACCGGGGAGCTGTTTTTT
J gene: TRBJ2-6; V gene: TRBV12-3/TRBV12-4; D gene: TRBD2; clone size: many; CDR3 protein: CASSTGLADRAGANVLTF; CDR3 DNA: TGTGCCAGCAGTACAGGACTAGCAGACAGAGCTGGGGCCAACGTCCTGACTTTC
J gene: TRBJ2-1; V gene: TRBV27; D gene: -; clone size: -; CDR3 protein: CASNIQGSGYNEQFF; CDR3 DNA: TGTGCCAGCAATATACAGGGATCCGGTTACAATGAGCAGTTCTTC
J gene: TRBJ2-5; V gene: TRBV7-2; D gene: TRBD2; clone size: many; CDR3 protein: CASSLGPGLAKPQETQYF; CDR3 DNA: TGTGCCAGCAGCTTAGGGCCGGGACTAGCAAAACCTCAAGAGACCCAGTACTTC
J gene: TRBJ2-1; V gene: TRBV5-1; D gene: TRBD1; clone size: once; CDR3 protein: CASRGTGVYNEQFF; CDR3 DNA: TGCGCCAGCAGGGGTACAGGGGTCTACAATGAGCAGTTCTTC
J gene: TRBJ2-1; V gene: TRBV5-5; D gene: -; clone size: -; CDR3 protein: CASSLAQGYYNEQFF; CDR3 DNA: TGTGCCAGCAGCTTGGCCCAGGGGTACTACAATGAGCAGTTCTTC
J gene: TRBJ1-1; V gene: TRBV5-1; D gene: TRBD1; clone size: few; CDR3 protein: CASSLAGTGGTEAFF; CDR3 DNA: TGCGCCAGCAGCTTGGCCGGGACAGGGGGCACTGAAGCTTTCTTT
J gene: TRBJ1-5; V gene: TRBV27; D gene: -; clone size: few; CDR3 protein: CASSQQVSNQPQHF; CDR3 DNA: TGTGCCAGCAGTCAACAGGTTAGCAATCAGCCCCAGCATTTT
J gene: TRBJ1-2; V gene: TRBV6-2/TRBV6-3; D gene: -; clone size: -; CDR3 protein: CASSRYGTISTYGYTF; CDR3 DNA: TGTGCCAGCAGTCGGTATGGGACGATTTCGACTTATGGCTACACCTTC
J gene: TRBJ1-5; V gene: TRBV12-3/TRBV12-4; D gene: -; clone size: -; CDR3 protein: CASRWGSESNQPQHF; CDR3 DNA: TGTGCCAGCAGGTGGGGATCGGAGAGCAATCAGCCCCAGCATTTT
J gene: TRBJ2-7; V gene: TRBV5-1; D gene: -; clone size: many; CDR3 protein: CASSLVPGDYEQYF; CDR3 DNA: TGCGCCAGCAGCTTGGTTCCAGGTGACTACGAGCAGTACTTC
J gene: TRBJ1-2; V gene: TRBV24-1; D gene: -; clone size: many; CDR3 protein: CATSPRGYGPYGYTF; CDR3 DNA: TGTGCCACCAGTCCAAGGGGGTACGGTCCCTATGGCTACACCTTC
J gene: TRBJ2-3; V gene: TRBV12-3/TRBV12-4; D gene: -; clone size: -; CDR3 protein: CASSKPGFRTDTQYF; CDR3 DNA: TGTGCCAGCAGTAAGCCGGGGTTCCGCACAGATACGCAGTATTTT
J gene: TRBJ1-4; V gene: TRBV5-5; D gene: TRBD1; clone size: many; CDR3 protein: CASSWDRGLGKLFF; CDR3 DNA: TGTGCCAGCAGCTGGGACAGGGGGCTAGGAAAACTGTTTTTT
J gene: TRBJ1-5; V gene: TRBV6-2/TRBV6-3; D gene: -; clone size: -; CDR3 protein: CASSSHAWQPQHF; CDR3 DNA: TGTGCCAGCAGTTCCCATGCGTGGCAGCCCCAGCATTTT